Listed here are 24 T cell receptor beta chains from one sample, sequenced in a study of T cell changes during pregnancy in multiple sclerosis. Profiled with immunoSEQ multiplex PCR; TCRdb holds only in-frame clones, not every one. The sample gives 55,000 to 85,000 clones, about nine tenths of which show up once; less than 2% is in the top ten. The specimen was peripheral blood, collected in the second trimester of pregnancy. These receptors all stem from a female donor with multiple sclerosis, enrolled in a pregnancy study.

The chain links TRBV29-1 to TRBJ1-2; TRBD1 matches at 8 bases. The CDR3 runs 11 residues. Trimming removed 7 bases from V and 2 bases from J; junction bases left unmatched: 0. Germline assignment: CDR1 SQVTM and CDR2 ANQGSEA. CDR3 protein: CSGQGNYGYTF. CDR3 DNA sequence: TGCAGCGGACAGGGGAACTATGGCTACACCTTC.

Of note for this clone: The sample has other DNA sequences that encode this CDR3 too. The chain carries TRBV30 and TRBJ2-5, with TRBD2 identical over 7 bases. V was clipped by 4 bases and J by 2 bases; unmatched bases: 1. CDR1 and CDR2 from the germline V gene are GTSNPN and SVGIG (reference sequence). CDR3 size: 12 residues. CDR3 coding DNA: TGTGCCTGGACTAGCGGTCAAGAGACCCAGTACTTC. Translating it yields CAWTSGQETQYF.

The chain combines TRBV27 with TRBJ2-7; a possible D gene is TRBD2 (6 bases). Trimming removed 2 bases from V and 1 base from J, with 12 bases in between. The CDR3 runs to 15 residues. Germline V gene lookup returns CDR1 MNHEY and CDR2 SMNVEV (reference sequence). The CDR3 loop reads CASSLGGWKSYEQYF. The CDR3 DNA sequence: TGTGCCAGCAGTTTAGGAGGGTGGAAATCCTACGAGCAGTACTTC.

The V call is TRBV10-3, the J call TRBJ2-7; 8 nucleotides agree with TRBD2. Looked up from germline, CDR1 is ENHRY and CDR2 is SYGVKD. With 6 bases clipped from V and 1 base from J, the junction kept 5 bases outside the gene matches. This CDR3 spans 14 amino acids. The CDR3 sequence: CAIRERERSYEQYF. The CDR3 DNA follows: TGTGCCATCAGGGAGCGGGAGCGGTCCTACGAGCAGTACTTC.

The chain links TRBV27 to TRBJ2-1, with 7 positions matching TRBD2. The CDR3 contains 12 residues. J was trimmed by 10 bases and V by 5 bases; bases with no gene match: 5. The germline V gene encodes CDR1 MNHEY and CDR2 SMNVEV (reference sequence). CDR3 residues: CASSVKRGEQFF. The CDR3 DNA reads TGTGCCAGCAGTGTCAAGCGGGGCGAGCAGTTCTTC.

The chain employs TRBV29-1 and TRBJ1-2, with D maybe TRBD1 (5 bases). The CDR3 contains 12 residues. CDR1 is SQVTM, CDR2 ANQGSEA, per germline. This CDR3 reads CAGGKPNYGYTF. In nucleotides, the CDR3 is TGCGCGGGGGGAAAACCTAACTATGGCTACACCTTC. The variable domain in full, completed from reference TRBV29-1 and TRBJ1-2, reads SAVISQKPSRDICQRGTSLTIQCQVDSQVTMMFWYRQQPGQSLTLIATANQGSEATYESGFVIDKFPISRPNLTFSTLTVSNMSPEDSSIYLCAGGKPNYGYTFGSGTRLTVV.

The chain links TRBV30 to TRBJ2-1; D unresolved. Germline loops: CDR1 GTSNPN, CDR2 SVGIG (reference sequence). Trimming took off 2 bases at V and 0 bases at J, with 20 bases between the two ends. The CDR3 has 18 amino acids. Here the CDR3 DNA reads TGTGCCTGGAGTTCTTCGTTTTTATCCCGGTACTCCTACAATGAGCAGTTCTTC. This codes for CAWSSSFLSRYSYNEQFF. Together with reference TRBV30 and TRBJ2-1, the CDR3 gives the full variable domain: SQTIHQWPATLVQPVGSPLSLECTVEGTSNPNLYWYRQAAGRGLQLLFYSVGIGQISSEVPQNLSASRPQDRQFILSSKKLLLSDSGFYLCAWSSSFLSRYSYNEQFFGPGTRLTVL.

This CDR3 reads CASSQDSGAFPGYTF. CDR3 coding DNA: TGCGCCAGCAGCCAAGATAGCGGGGCTTTCCCCGGCTACACCTTC. The chain carries TRBV4-3 and TRBJ1-2; TRBD1 might be the D (5 bases). Germline V gene sequence: CDR1 LGHNA, CDR2 YSLEER. The CDR3 spans 15 residues. V was trimmed by 0 bases and J by 8 bases, leaving 16 bases between them.

The V and J genes are TRBV5-1 and TRBJ2-7; possible D gene TRBD1, 6 bases. Germline CDR1 reads SGHRS; CDR2 reads YFSETQ. The CDR3 totals 14 residues. V dropped 4 bases and J dropped 0 bases, with 11 bases sitting between them. The CDR3 nucleotides read TGCGCCAGCAGCGAGACAGGCGACTCCTACGAGCAGTACTTC. Protein: CASSETGDSYEQYF.

The gene calls are TRBV11-2 and TRBJ2-3; D call uncertain. CDR1 and CDR2 from the germline V gene are SGHAT and FQNNGV. Trimming stripped 3 bases from V and 0 bases from J, with 10 bases between. The CDR3 totals 15 residues. CDR3 nucleotide sequence: TGTGCCAGCAGCTTGATTGCAACTAGCACAGATACGCAGTATTTT. As protein: CASSLIATSTDTQYF.

This clone occurred once. The V call is TRBV5-1, the J call TRBJ2-5; 8 bases are shared with TRBD1. V trimming: 4 bases; J trimming: 5 bases; junction bases outside the gene matches: 7. CDR1 is SGHRS and CDR2 is YFSETQ in the germline V gene. The CDR3 consists of 14 residues. CDR3 bases: TGCGCCAGCAGCATAGGACAGGGTGTCGAGACCCAGTACTTC. Encoded protein: CASSIGQGVETQYF. Using reference TRBV5-1 and TRBJ2-5 for the parts outside the CDR3, the full variable domain is KAGVTQTPRYLIKTRGQQVTLSCSPISGHRSVSWYQQTPGQGLQFLFEYFSETQRNKGNFPGRFSGRQFSNSRSEMNVSTLELGDSALYLCASSIGQGVETQYFGPGTRLLVL.

This clone was recorded once. The V gene is TRBV6-1, the J gene TRBJ1-5; 9 nucleotides match TRBD1. This CDR3 spans 14 amino acids. Looked up from germline, CDR1 is MNHNS and CDR2 is SASEGT. With V trimmed by 5 bases and J by 6 bases, 5 bases remained unmatched. CDR3 DNA sequence: TGTGCCAGCAGTACCAGACAGGGGGTTCAGCCCCAGCATTTT. This gives the protein CASSTRQGVQPQHF.

This clone has only a few counts. V is TRBV2 and J is TRBJ2-7; 7 positions agree with TRBD1. In germline, CDR1 is SNHLY, CDR2 FYNNEI. J lost 1 base, V lost 7 bases, and 7 bases had no gene match. This CDR3 has 14 residues. For the CDR3, the DNA is TGTGCCAGCACCCAACAGGGGCCATCCTACGAGCAGTACTTC. It encodes CASTQQGPSYEQYF. The entire variable domain, with the rest obtained from reference TRBV2 and TRBJ2-7, is as follows: EPEVTQTPSHQVTQMGQEVILRCVPISNHLYFYWYRQILGQKVEFLVSFYNNEISEKSEIFDDQFSVERPDGSNFTLKIRSTKLEDSAMYFCASTQQGPSYEQYFGPGTRLTVT.

The rearrangement joins TRBV6-5 to TRBJ1-2; TRBD1 matches 8 bases. Trimming cost V 6 bases and J 4 bases; bases outside gene matches: 10. The CDR3 runs to 15 residues. The germline V gene has CDR1 MNHEY and CDR2 SVGAGI. CDR3 amino acids: CASRSTGGRGYGYTF. The CDR3 DNA is TGTGCCAGCAGGTCTACAGGGGGGAGAGGCTATGGCTACACCTTC.

The rearrangement joins TRBV6-1 to TRBJ1-2; maybe TRBD1 (5 bases). V dropped 4 bases and J dropped 0 bases, with 9 bases sitting between them. This CDR3 comprises 14 residues. The germline V gene has CDR1 MNHNS and CDR2 SASEGT. The CDR3 nucleotides read TGTGCCAGCAGTGTCTCAGGGACTAACTATGGCTACACCTTC. Its translation: CASSVSGTNYGYTF.

The genes are TRBV6-6 and TRBJ2-3; TRBD2 agrees at 7 bases. The trim removed 5 bases at V and 1 base at J, leaving 6 bases unmatched. Germline CDR1 and CDR2: MNHNY and SVGAGI (reference sequence). The CDR3 consists of 15 residues. CDR3 in DNA: TGTGCCAGCAGTCGCGGGAGAGCCCGCACAGATACGCAGTATTTT. Encoded protein: CASSRGRARTDTQYF.

The CDR3: CSALSPVLVNEQFF. The CDR3 DNA is TGCAGCGCTCTTTCACCTGTACTTGTCAATGAGCAGTTCTTC. The chain is built from TRBV29-1 and TRBJ2-1; D call uncertain. The germline V gene encodes CDR1 SQVTM and CDR2 ANQGSEA. The CDR3 consists of 14 residues. V was pared by 7 bases and J by 6 bases, with 19 bases between.

This chain uses TRBV5-4 with TRBJ2-3, with TRBD2 identical over 9 bases. After removal of 2 bases from V and 3 bases from J, the junction contained 4 bases not matched to a gene. The CDR3 length is 15 residues. Germline V lookup: CDR1 SGHNT, CDR2 YYREEE (reference sequence). The CDR3 sequence is CASSLLAGETDTQYF. In DNA, the CDR3 is TGTGCCAGCAGCTTATTAGCGGGGGAGACAGATACGCAGTATTTT.

The CDR3 region is CASSQASSRGQSPLHF. The CDR3 DNA reads as TGCGCCAGCAGCCAAGCCTCCTCCAGGGGGCAATCACCCCTCCACTTT. This sequence joins TRBV4-3 and TRBJ1-6, with 8 positions matching TRBD1. V was pared by 1 base and J by 10 bases, with 9 bases of the junction left unmatched. Germline V lookup: CDR1 LGHNA, CDR2 YSLEER. This CDR3 comprises 16 residues.

This clone was recorded once. This chain uses TRBV4-3 with TRBJ2-7; 8 bases align to TRBD1. The CDR3 has 14 amino acids. CDR1 is LGHNA and CDR2 is YSLEER in the germline V gene. The ends lost 1 base at V and 4 bases at J; junction bases unmatched: 3. This CDR3 reads CASSQGTGLYEQYF. CDR3 DNA: TGCGCCAGCAGCCAAGGGACAGGGCTTTACGAGCAGTACTTC.

The chain has TRBV6-5 and TRBJ2-7; TRBD1 matches 10 bases. There are 15 residues in the CDR3. From germline, CDR1 is MNHEY and CDR2 SVGAGI. J gave up 2 bases and V 2 bases, and 3 bases lay outside the gene matches. The CDR3: CASSYRQGAAYEQYF. The CDR3 DNA sequence: TGTGCCAGCAGTTACAGACAGGGGGCCGCCTACGAGCAGTACTTC.

This clone has a single count. The rearrangement uses TRBV5-6 and TRBJ2-3; 12 bases match TRBD2. V trimming: 5 bases; J trimming: 1 base; junction bases outside the gene matches: 2. The CDR3 covers 15 residues. CDR1 SGHDT and CDR2 YYEEEE come from the germline V gene. Here the CDR3 reads CASRASGRGTDTQYF. CDR3 in DNA: TGTGCCAGCAGGGCTAGCGGGAGGGGCACAGATACGCAGTATTTT.

This sequence joins TRBV11-3 and TRBJ2-6; TRBD2 might be the D (6 bases). Deletions cut 3 bases from V and 2 bases from J, with 14 bases between. Germline values: CDR1 SGHNT, CDR2 YENEEA. The length of the CDR3 is 17 residues. The CDR3 DNA reads as TGTGCCAGCAGCTTCGCGAGCTCGGGGGCTGGGGCCAACGTCCTGACTTTC. It specifies CASSFASSGAGANVLTF.

The chain uses TRBV30 and TRBJ2-2; D possibly corresponds to TRBD2 (5 bases). This CDR3 has 13 residues. Germline V gene sequence: CDR1 GTSNPN, CDR2 SVGIG (reference sequence). V dropped 0 bases and J dropped 5 bases, with 7 bases sitting between them. CDR3 region: CAWSVRGTGELFF. CDR3 coding DNA: TGTGCCTGGAGTGTACGAGGGACCGGGGAGCTGTTTTTT.